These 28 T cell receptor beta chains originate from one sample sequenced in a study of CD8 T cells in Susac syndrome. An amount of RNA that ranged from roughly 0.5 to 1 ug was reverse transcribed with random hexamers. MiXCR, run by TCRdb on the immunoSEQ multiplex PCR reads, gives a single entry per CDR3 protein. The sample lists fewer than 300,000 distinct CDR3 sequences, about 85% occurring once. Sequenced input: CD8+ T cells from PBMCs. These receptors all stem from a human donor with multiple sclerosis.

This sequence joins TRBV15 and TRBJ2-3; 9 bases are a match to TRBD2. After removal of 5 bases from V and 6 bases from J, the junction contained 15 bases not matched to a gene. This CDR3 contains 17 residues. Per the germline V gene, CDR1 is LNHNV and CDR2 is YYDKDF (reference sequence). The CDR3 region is CATSRMSRGLASDTQYF. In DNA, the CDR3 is TGTGCCACCAGCCGGATGAGCCGGGGACTAGCATCGGATACGCAGTATTTT.

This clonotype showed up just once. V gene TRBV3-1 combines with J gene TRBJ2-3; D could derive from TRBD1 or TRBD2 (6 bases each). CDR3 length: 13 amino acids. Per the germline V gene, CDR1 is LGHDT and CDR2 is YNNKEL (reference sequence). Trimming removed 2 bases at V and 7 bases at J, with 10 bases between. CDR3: CASSQLGGNTQYF. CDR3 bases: TGTGCCAGCAGCCAACTAGGGGGGAATACGCAGTATTTT.

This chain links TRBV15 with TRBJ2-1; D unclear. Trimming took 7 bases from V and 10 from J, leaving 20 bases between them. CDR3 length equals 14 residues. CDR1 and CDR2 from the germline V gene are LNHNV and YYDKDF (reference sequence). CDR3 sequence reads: CATKSIPESREQFF. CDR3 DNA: TGTGCCACCAAATCGATACCGGAGTCGAGGGAGCAGTTCTTC.

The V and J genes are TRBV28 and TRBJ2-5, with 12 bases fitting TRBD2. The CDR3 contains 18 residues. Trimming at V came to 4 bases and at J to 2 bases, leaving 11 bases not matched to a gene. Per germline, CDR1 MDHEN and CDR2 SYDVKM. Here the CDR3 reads CASSSAGETSGGQETQYF. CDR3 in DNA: TGTGCCAGCAGTTCGGCAGGGGAGACTAGCGGGGGTCAAGAGACCCAGTACTTC.

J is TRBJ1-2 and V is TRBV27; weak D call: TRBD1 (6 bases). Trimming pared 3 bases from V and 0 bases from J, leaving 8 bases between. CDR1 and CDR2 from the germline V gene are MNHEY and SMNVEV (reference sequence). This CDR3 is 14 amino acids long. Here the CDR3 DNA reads TGTGCCAGCAGTTTGGACAGATCTAACTATGGCTACACCTTC. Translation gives CASSLDRSNYGYTF.

The CDR3 is CASSQGTENQPQHF. CDR3 coding DNA: TGTGCCAGCAGCCAAGGGACAGAAAATCAGCCCCAGCATTTT. The chain couples TRBV3-1 to TRBJ1-5, with D maybe TRBD1 (6 bases). The V gene lost 1 base and the J gene lost 4 bases, with 8 bases spanning the gap. There are 14 residues in the CDR3. From germline, CDR1 is LGHDT and CDR2 YNNKEL (reference sequence). The full variable domain, in which reference TRBV3-1 and TRBJ1-5 provide the parts outside the CDR3, is DTAVSQTPKYLVTQMGNDKSIKCEQNLGHDTMYWYKQDSKKFLKIMFSYNNKELIINETVPNRFSPKSPDKAHLNLHINSLELGDSAVYFCASSQGTENQPQHFGDGTRLSIL.

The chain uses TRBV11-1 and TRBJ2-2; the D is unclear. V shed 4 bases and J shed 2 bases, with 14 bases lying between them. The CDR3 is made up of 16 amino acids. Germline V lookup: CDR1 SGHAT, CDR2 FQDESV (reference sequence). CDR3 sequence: CASSSPHPENTGELFF. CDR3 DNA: TGTGCCAGCAGCTCCCCCCATCCCGAAAACACCGGGGAGCTGTTTTTT.

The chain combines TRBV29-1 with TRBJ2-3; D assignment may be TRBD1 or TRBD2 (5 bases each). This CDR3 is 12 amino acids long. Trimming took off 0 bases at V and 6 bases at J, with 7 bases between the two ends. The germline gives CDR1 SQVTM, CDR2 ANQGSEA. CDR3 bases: TGCAGCGTTGAAGATTGGGGGGATACGCAGTATTTT. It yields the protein CSVEDWGDTQYF.

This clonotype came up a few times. The CDR3 sequence is CASSSEGWTGELFF. The DNA for the CDR3 is TGTGCCAGCAGTTCCGAGGGTTGGACCGGGGAGCTGTTTTTT. The gene calls are TRBV28 and TRBJ2-2; D is perhaps TRBD2 (5 bases). Trimming left V 4 bases short and J 5 bases short, with 11 bases between. Germline CDR1 reads MDHEN; CDR2 reads SYDVKM. CDR3 size: 14 residues.

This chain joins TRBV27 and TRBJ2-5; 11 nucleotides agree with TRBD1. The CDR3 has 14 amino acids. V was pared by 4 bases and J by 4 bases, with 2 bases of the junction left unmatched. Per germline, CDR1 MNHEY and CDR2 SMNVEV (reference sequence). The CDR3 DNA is TGTGCCAGCAGTTGGACAGGGGGCGGAGAGACCCAGTACTTC. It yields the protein CASSWTGGGETQYF.

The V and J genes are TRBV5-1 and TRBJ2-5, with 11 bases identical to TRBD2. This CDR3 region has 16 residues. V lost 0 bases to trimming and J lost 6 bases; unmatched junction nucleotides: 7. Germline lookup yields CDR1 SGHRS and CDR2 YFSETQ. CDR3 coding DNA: TGCGCCAGCAGCTTGGAGTCTAGCGGGAGGAGACAGACCCAGTACTTC. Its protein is CASSLESSGRRQTQYF.

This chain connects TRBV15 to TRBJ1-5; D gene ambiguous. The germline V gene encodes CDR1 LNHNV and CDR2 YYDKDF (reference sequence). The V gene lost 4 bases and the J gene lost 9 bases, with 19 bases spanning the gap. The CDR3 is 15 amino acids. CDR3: CATSTKGGVPGPQHF. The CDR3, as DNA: TGTGCCACCAGCACTAAAGGAGGCGTCCCGGGGCCCCAGCATTTT.

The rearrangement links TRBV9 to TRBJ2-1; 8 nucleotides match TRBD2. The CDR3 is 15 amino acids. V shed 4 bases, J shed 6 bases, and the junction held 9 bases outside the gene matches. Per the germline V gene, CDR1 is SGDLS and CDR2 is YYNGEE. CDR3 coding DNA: TGTGCCAGCAGCCCATTGGGGACTAGACTCAATGAGCAGTTCTTC. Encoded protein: CASSPLGTRLNEQFF.

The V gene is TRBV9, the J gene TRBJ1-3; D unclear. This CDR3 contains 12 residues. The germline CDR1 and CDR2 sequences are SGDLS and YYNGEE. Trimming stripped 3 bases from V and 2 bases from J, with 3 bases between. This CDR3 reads CASSEPGNTIYF. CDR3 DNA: TGTGCCAGCAGCGAACCTGGAAACACCATATATTTT.

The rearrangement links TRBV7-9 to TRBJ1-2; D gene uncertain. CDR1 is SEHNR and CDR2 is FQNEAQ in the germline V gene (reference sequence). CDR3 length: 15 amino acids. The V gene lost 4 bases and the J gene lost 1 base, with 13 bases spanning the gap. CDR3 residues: CASSSSASFNYGYTF. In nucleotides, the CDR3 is TGTGCCAGCAGCTCCTCCGCCTCATTTAACTATGGCTACACCTTC. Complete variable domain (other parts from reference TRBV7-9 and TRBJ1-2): DTGVSQNPRHKITKRGQNVTFRCDPISEHNRLYWYRQTLGQGPEFLTYFQNEAQLEKSRLLSDRFSAERPKGSFSTLEIQRTEQGDSAMYLCASSSSASFNYGYTFGSGTRLTVV.

This CDR3 is CATLPPGHEDYEQYF. The DNA of the CDR3 is TGTGCCACTCTCCCACCAGGACATGAAGACTACGAGCAGTACTTC. V usage is TRBV7-9 and J usage is TRBJ2-7; tentatively, D is TRBD1 (5 bases). The CDR3 covers 15 residues. Germline CDR1 is SEHNR and CDR2 is FQNEAQ (reference sequence). V was trimmed by 10 bases and J by 3 bases, leaving 22 bases between them. Complete variable domain (other parts from reference TRBV7-9 and TRBJ2-7): DTGVSQNPRHKITKRGQNVTFRCDPISEHNRLYWYRQTLGQGPEFLTYFQNEAQLEKSRLLSDRFSAERPKGSFSTLEIQRTEQGDSAMYLCATLPPGHEDYEQYFGPGTRLTVT.

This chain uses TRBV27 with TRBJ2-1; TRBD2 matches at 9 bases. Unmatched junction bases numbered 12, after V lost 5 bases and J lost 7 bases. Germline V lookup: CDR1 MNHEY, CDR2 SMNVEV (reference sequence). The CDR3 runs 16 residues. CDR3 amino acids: CASSGGPGLAQNEQFF. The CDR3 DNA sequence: TGTGCCAGCAGTGGGGGGCCGGGACTAGCCCAAAATGAGCAGTTCTTC.

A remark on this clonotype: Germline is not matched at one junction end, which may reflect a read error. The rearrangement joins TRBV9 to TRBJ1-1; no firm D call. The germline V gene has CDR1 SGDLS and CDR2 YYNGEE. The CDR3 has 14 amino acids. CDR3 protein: CASSVEAANTEVFF. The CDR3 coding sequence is TGTGCCAGCAGCGTAGAGGCAGCGAACACTGAAGTTTTCTTT.

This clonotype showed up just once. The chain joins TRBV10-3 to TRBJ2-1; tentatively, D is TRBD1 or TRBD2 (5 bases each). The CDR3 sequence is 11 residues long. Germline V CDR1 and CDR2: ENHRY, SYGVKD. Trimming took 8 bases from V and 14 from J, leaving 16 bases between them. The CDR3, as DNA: TGTGCCATCGGGGGTACGGGAAAAGAGTTCTTC. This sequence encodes CAIGGTGKEFF.

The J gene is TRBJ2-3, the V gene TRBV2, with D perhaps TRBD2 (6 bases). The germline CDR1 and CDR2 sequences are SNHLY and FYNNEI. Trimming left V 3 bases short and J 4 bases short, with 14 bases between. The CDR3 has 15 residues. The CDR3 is CASSDLGGSADTQYF. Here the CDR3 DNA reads TGTGCCAGCAGTGATTTAGGAGGGAGCGCAGATACGCAGTATTTT.

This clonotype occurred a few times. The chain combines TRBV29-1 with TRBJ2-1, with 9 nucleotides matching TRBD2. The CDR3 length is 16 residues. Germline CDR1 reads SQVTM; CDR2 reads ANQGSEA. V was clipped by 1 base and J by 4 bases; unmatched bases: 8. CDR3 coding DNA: TGCAGCGTTGAAGGCTCTAGCGGGATGTCATACAATGAGCAGTTCTTC. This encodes CSVEGSSGMSYNEQFF.

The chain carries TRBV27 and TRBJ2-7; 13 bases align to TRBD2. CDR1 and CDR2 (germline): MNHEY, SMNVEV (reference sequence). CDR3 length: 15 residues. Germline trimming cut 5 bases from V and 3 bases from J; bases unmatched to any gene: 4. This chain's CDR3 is CASSPTSGRVYEQYF. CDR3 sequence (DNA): TGTGCCAGCAGTCCCACTAGCGGGAGGGTCTACGAGCAGTACTTC.

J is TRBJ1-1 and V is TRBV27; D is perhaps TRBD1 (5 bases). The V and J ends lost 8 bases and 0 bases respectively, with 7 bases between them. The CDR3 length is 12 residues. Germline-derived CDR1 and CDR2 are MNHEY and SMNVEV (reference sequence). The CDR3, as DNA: TGTGCCAGCGGGACGGTGAACACTGAAGCTTTCTTT. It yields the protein CASGTVNTEAFF.

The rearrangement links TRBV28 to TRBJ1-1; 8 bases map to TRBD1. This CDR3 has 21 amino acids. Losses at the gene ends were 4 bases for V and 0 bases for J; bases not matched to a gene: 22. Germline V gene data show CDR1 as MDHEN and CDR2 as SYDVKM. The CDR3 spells CASSSQIRTGPSRGMNTEAFF. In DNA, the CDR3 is TGTGCCAGCAGTTCGCAAATTCGGACAGGGCCTTCGAGGGGCATGAACACTGAAGCTTTCTTT.

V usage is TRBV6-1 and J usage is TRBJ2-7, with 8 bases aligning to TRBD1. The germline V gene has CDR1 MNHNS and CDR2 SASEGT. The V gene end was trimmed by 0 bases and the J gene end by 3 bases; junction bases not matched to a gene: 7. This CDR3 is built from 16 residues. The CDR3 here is CASSEAGLDRDYEQYF. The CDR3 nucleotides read TGTGCCAGCAGTGAAGCCGGGCTGGACAGGGACTACGAGCAGTACTTC.

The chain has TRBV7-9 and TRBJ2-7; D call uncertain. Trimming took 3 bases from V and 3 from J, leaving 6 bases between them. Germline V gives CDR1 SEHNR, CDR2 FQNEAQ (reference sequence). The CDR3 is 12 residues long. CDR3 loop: CASSFAGYEQYF. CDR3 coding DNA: TGTGCCAGCAGCTTTGCTGGCTACGAGCAGTACTTC.

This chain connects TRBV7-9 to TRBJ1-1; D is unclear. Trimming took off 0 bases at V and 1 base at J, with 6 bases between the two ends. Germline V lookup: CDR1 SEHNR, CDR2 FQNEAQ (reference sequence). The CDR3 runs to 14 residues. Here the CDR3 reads CASSLASTNTEAFF. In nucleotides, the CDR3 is TGTGCCAGCAGCTTAGCAAGCACGAACACTGAAGCTTTCTTT.

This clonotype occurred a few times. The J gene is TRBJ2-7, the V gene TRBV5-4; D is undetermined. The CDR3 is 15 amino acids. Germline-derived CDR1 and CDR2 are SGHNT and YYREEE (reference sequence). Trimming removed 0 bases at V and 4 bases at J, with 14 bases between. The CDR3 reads CASSLAHRGVYEQYF. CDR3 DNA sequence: TGTGCCAGCAGCTTGGCCCATAGAGGCGTGTACGAGCAGTACTTC.